The T cell receptor beta chain under discussion was sequenced for a study of T cells in localized non-small cell lung cancer. Study results and limitations: Owing to sequencing of a solitary tumor region, heterogeneity cannot be discounted. The study found T cell clonality highest in uninvolved adjacent lung, above tumor. Adjacent lung tissue had a median about 60 of the top 100 clones found in the tumor. Prolonged overall survival went with higher T cell density in the blood.

Comment on this clone: As yet, its antigen is unknown.

TCRdb keeps only in-frame clones here, not all; method: immunoSEQ multiplex PCR. This table has tens of thousands of clones, around three quarters appearing once. The material sequenced was PBMCs, taken before any cancer treatment. The source of this sequence is a woman between 40 and 69 years old with stage II lung adenocarcinoma.

The CDR3 region has the DNA TGTGCCAGTAGTATCACCACGGACAGTAGTGGCTCCTACGAGCAGTACTTC. Protein product: CASSITTDSSGSYEQYF. The chain couples TRBV19 to TRBJ2-7, with a possible D match to TRBD1 (6 bases). Trimming shortened V by 3 bases and J by 0 bases, and 18 bases separated the two germline ends. Germline CDR1 reads LNHDA; CDR2 reads SQIVND (reference sequence). The CDR3 is 17 amino acids.